The following is a T cell receptor (beta chain) sequence with its context. TCRdb's table, derived via immunoSEQ multiplex PCR, lists solely in-frame clones and lacks some. The sample carries about 1 million clones, about 77% recorded once. The V gene's germline CDR1 is MGHDK and CDR2 SYGVNS. This CDR3 region has 13 residues. Trimming pared 6 bases from V and 10 bases from J, leaving 18 bases between. This record belongs to a study of shared clonotypes between healthy human individuals. V and J are TRBV25-1 and TRBJ1-1; D is undetermined. Input material: memory CD4+ T cells sorted from blood. The subset here: CD45RA-negative fraction. The clonotype comes from a man younger than 35 in good health. CDR3 sequence: CASSSDGRGGAFF. The CDR3 bases are TGTGCCAGCAGCTCGGACGGCCGGGGAGGAGCTTTCTTT.